This T cell receptor (beta chain) was observed in a study of shared clonotypes between healthy human individuals. Study-wide points: Depth of sequencing was expected to influence donor clonotype sharing. Rarefaction gave evidence that sorted-subset sequencing remained incomplete despite large depth.

Assay used: immunoSEQ multiplex PCR; TCRdb lists only in-frame clones, some missing. The sample carries some 690,000 clones, 90% recorded once. In regard to this clone: Antigen unknown.

Sequenced material: memory CD8+ T cells from PBMCs. Subset given: CD45RO+ cells pooled with CCR7-negative TemRA cells. The sequence was obtained from a man aged 18 to 29 in good health. Some clones in this sample may be carry-over from other donors' samples.

Here the CDR3 reads CASSPKVAAESPLHF. CDR3 DNA: TGTGCCAGCAGCCCAAAGGTGGCAGCAGAATCACCCCTCCACTTT. The chain has TRBV7-9 and TRBJ1-6; D gene uncertain. Germline loops: CDR1 SEHNR, CDR2 FQNEAQ (reference sequence). With 5 bases removed from V and 10 bases from J, the gap between germline ends came to 18 bases. This CDR3 spans 15 amino acids.